What follows are 24 T cell receptor beta chains derived from one specimen sequenced in a study of cytomegalovirus exposure and HLA in healthy donors. PCR primers comprised 60 Vbeta and 13 Jbeta primers. Repertoires were generated with immunoSEQ multiplex PCR, while TCRdb's copy carries only in-frame clones and drops some. The data contain 150,000 to 250,000 clones, approximately 83% of them seen just once; the ten biggest clones take up 0.098%. Sequencing used PBMCs. These receptors were obtained from a boy younger than 10 in good health and CMV-seronegative.

The gene calls are TRBV6-5 and TRBJ1-1; D is undetermined. The V gene's germline CDR1 is MNHEY and CDR2 SVGAGI. Trimming took off 2 bases at V and 1 base at J, with 11 bases between the two ends. The length of the CDR3 is 15 residues. The CDR3 spells CASSYDVRRNTEAFF. CDR3 nucleotides: TGTGCCAGCAGTTACGATGTAAGGAGGAACACTGAAGCTTTCTTT.

The CDR3 spells CAISEIAETQYF. CDR3 bases: TGTGCCATCAGTGAGATTGCGGAGACCCAGTACTTC. This chain joins TRBV10-3 and TRBJ2-5, with no clear D. The V gene's germline CDR1 is ENHRY and CDR2 SYGVKD. CDR3 length: 12 amino acids. Trimming cost V 2 bases and J 5 bases, with 6 bases left between them.

The chain couples TRBV13 to TRBJ1-1; unclear D gene. Trimming removed 3 bases from V and 3 bases from J, with 11 bases in between. This CDR3 is 14 amino acids long. Germline loops: CDR1 PRHDT, CDR2 FYEKMQ (reference sequence). The CDR3 region has the DNA TGTGCCAGCAGCTTTAACTTTCAGGACACTGAAGCTTTCTTT. It codes for CASSFNFQDTEAFF.

The J gene is TRBJ2-3, the V gene TRBV30; 7 nucleotides match TRBD2. The germline CDR1 and CDR2 sequences are GTSNPN and SVGIG (reference sequence). V was clipped by 4 bases and J by 2 bases; unmatched bases: 9. This CDR3 region has 15 residues. CDR3 in amino acids: CAWTPTAGDTDTQYF. In DNA, the CDR3 is TGTGCCTGGACCCCCACGGCGGGGGACACAGATACGCAGTATTTT.

The V gene is TRBV9, the J gene TRBJ2-1; no firm D call. The V gene's germline CDR1 is SGDLS and CDR2 YYNGEE. CDR3 length: 15 amino acids. V gave up 6 bases and J gave up 0 bases, with 13 bases separating them. CDR3 residues: CASTPLSSSYNEQFF. The CDR3 nucleotides are TGTGCCAGCACCCCATTGAGTAGCTCCTACAATGAGCAGTTCTTC.

Turning to this clone: The conserved phenylalanine or tryptophan is not found at the CDR3 terminus, so this likely reflects a read error. CDR3 in DNA: TGTGCCATCAGTGATGAGGGTCTCGAGCAGTACCTC. This translates into CAISDEGLEQYL. The chain recombines TRBV10-3 with TRBJ2-7; D possibly corresponds to TRBD2 (5 bases). Germline CDR1 is ENHRY and CDR2 is SYGVKD. V lost 3 bases and J 6 bases, leaving 9 bases between the germline ends. The CDR3 runs to 12 residues.

V gene TRBV5-6 combines with J gene TRBJ1-2; D gene uncertain. The CDR3 runs to 12 residues. Germline CDR1 is SGHDT and CDR2 is YYEEEE. V shed 1 base and J shed 4 bases, with 5 bases lying between them. The CDR3 loop reads CASSLFGYGYTF. The CDR3 coding sequence is TGTGCCAGCAGCTTGTTCGGCTATGGCTACACCTTC.

In its sample, this clone was seen a few times. The rearrangement joins TRBV7-8 to TRBJ2-5; 7 bases align to TRBD2. The CDR3 runs 15 residues. Looked up from germline, CDR1 is SGHVS and CDR2 is FQNEAQ. V trimming: 5 bases; J trimming: 5 bases; junction bases outside the gene matches: 11. For the CDR3, the DNA is TGTGCCAGCAGCGAATGGGAGGGAGGGGTTGAGACCCAGTACTTC. Amino acid sequence: CASSEWEGGVETQYF.

This sequence joins TRBV5-6 and TRBJ1-1; 9 bases map to TRBD1. Per the germline V gene, CDR1 is SGHDT and CDR2 is YYEEEE. The CDR3 runs to 17 residues. V gave up 2 bases and J gave up 5 bases; unmatched junction bases: 13. The CDR3 DNA reads TGTGCCAGCAGCTTTAGTTGGGACAGGGCCCCGGGGACTGAAGCTTTCTTT. Its protein is CASSFSWDRAPGTEAFF.

V usage is TRBV7-2 and J usage is TRBJ1-2; weak D call: TRBD1 (5 bases). In germline, CDR1 is SGHTA, CDR2 FQGNSA. CDR3 size: 12 residues. Between the trimmed V and J ends, which lost 5 bases and 7 bases, there was a span of 11 bases. CDR3 in amino acids: CASSPQGAGYTF. The CDR3 nucleotides read TGTGCCAGCAGCCCCCAGGGTGCTGGCTACACCTTC.

This chain uses TRBV6-4 with TRBJ2-3; TRBD2 matches at 8 bases. Trimming took 8 bases from V and 5 from J; bases not matched to a gene: 12. The CDR3 is made up of 15 amino acids. Germline V gene sequence: CDR1 MRHNA, CDR2 SNTAGT. CDR3 residues: CASHQTGGPRDTQYF. In DNA form, the CDR3 reads TGTGCCAGCCACCAGACGGGGGGGCCGAGAGATACGCAGTATTTT.

V usage is TRBV9 and J usage is TRBJ1-2; D is uncertain. This CDR3 is built from 14 residues. Trimming took 9 bases from V and 4 from J, leaving 19 bases between them. CDR1 and CDR2 from the germline V gene are SGDLS and YYNGEE. DNA for the CDR3: TGTGCCATACCGCCCCTGAGGAGGGTCTATGGCTACACCTTC. This sequence encodes CAIPPLRRVYGYTF.

This chain joins TRBV15 and TRBJ1-1, with D perhaps matching TRBD1 (6 bases). Trimming pared 1 base from V and 4 bases from J, leaving 13 bases between. This CDR3 has 15 amino acids. Looked up from germline, CDR1 is LNHNV and CDR2 is YYDKDF (reference sequence). CDR3: CATSRAVRGGTEAFF. DNA of the CDR3: TGTGCCACCAGCAGAGCCGTCAGGGGTGGCACTGAAGCTTTCTTT. Complete variable domain (other parts from reference TRBV15 and TRBJ1-1): DAMVIQNPRYQVTQFGKPVTLSCSQTLNHNVMYWYQQKSSQAPKLLFHYYDKDFNNEADTPDNFQSRRPNTSFCFLDIRSPGLGDTAMYLCATSRAVRGGTEAFFGQGTRLTVV.

This clone was seen more than once but under ten times. V usage is TRBV5-5 and J usage is TRBJ1-1; a possible D gene is TRBD1 (6 bases). This CDR3 is 16 amino acids long. Between the trimmed V and J ends, which lost 4 bases and 2 bases, there was a span of 18 bases. Germline V gene data show CDR1 as SGHKS and CDR2 as YYEKEE (reference sequence). The CDR3 sequence: CASSLFAGQINTEAFF. CDR3 coding DNA: TGTGCCAGCAGCCTGTTCGCCGGACAGATTAACACTGAAGCTTTCTTT. The complete variable domain, with remaining parts taken from reference TRBV5-5 and TRBJ1-1, reads DAGVTQSPTHLIKTRGQQVTLRCSPISGHKSVSWYQQVLGQGPQFIFQYYEKEERGRGNFPDRFSARQFPNYSSELNVNALLLGDSALYLCASSLFAGQINTEAFFGQGTRLTVV.

V and J are TRBV7-8 and TRBJ2-5, with 13 positions matching TRBD2. With V trimmed by 3 bases and J by 11 bases, 15 bases remained unmatched. Germline V gene sequence: CDR1 SGHVS, CDR2 FQNEAQ. The CDR3 runs to 17 residues. CDR3 bases: TGTGCCAGCAGCTTTCCCCGGACTAGCGGGGGCCGATGGGAGCAGTACTTC. Amino acids: CASSFPRTSGGRWEQYF.

Comments on this clone: The same CDR3 also results from other DNA sequences found in this sample. The chain employs TRBV4-2 and TRBJ1-2, with D hard to call. The germline V gene encodes CDR1 LGHNA and CDR2 YNFKEQ. CDR3 size: 12 residues. The V gene lost 0 bases and the J gene lost 4 bases, with 3 bases spanning the gap. In DNA form, the CDR3 reads TGTGCCAGCAGCCAAGACTCCTATGGCTACACCTTC. Amino acid sequence: CASSQDSYGYTF.

The V call is TRBV29-1, the J call TRBJ2-1, with TRBD1 identical over 10 bases. This CDR3 is 13 amino acids long. The germline V gene encodes CDR1 SQVTM and CDR2 ANQGSEA. V dropped 8 bases and J dropped 6; count of bases not matched to a gene: 7. CDR3 protein: CSPGTGDSNEQFF. DNA of the CDR3: TGCAGCCCTGGGACAGGGGATTCCAATGAGCAGTTCTTC.

This chain uses TRBV5-1 with TRBJ1-1; perhaps TRBD1 as D (5 bases). This CDR3 has 14 residues. V was cut by 2 bases and J by 1 base, with 9 bases left in between. Germline CDR1 and CDR2: SGHRS and YFSETQ. CDR3 bases: TGCGCCAGCAGCTTAGGGGTTCCGAACACTGAAGCTTTCTTT. Its protein is CASSLGVPNTEAFF.

The CDR3 spells CASRKKTGGVSPLHF. The CDR3 DNA reads as TGTGCCAGCCGAAAAAAAACAGGGGGGGTTTCACCCCTCCACTTT. The V gene is TRBV2, the J gene TRBJ1-6, with TRBD1 matching 8 bases. After removal of 8 bases from V and 9 bases from J, the junction contained 12 bases not matched to a gene. This CDR3 region has 15 residues. The germline V gene encodes CDR1 SNHLY and CDR2 FYNNEI.

This sequence joins TRBV4-3 and TRBJ2-1; 9 positions match TRBD2. V gave up 6 bases and J gave up 6 bases; unmatched junction bases: 12. Germline CDR1 reads LGHNA; CDR2 reads YSLEER. The CDR3 consists of 16 residues. The CDR3, as DNA: TGCGCCAGCAGTCTTGACGCGGGGGGGATGGGCAATGAGCAGTTCTTC. Its translation: CASSLDAGGMGNEQFF.

This chain links TRBV28 with TRBJ1-3; TRBD1 agrees at 10 bases. This CDR3 is built from 18 residues. The V segment lost 5 bases and the J segment 0 bases; nucleotides outside the gene matches: 10. Germline CDR1 reads MDHEN; CDR2 reads SYDVKM. The DNA of the CDR3 is TGTGCCAGCAGTCCCGGGGACAGGGGTTACTTCTCTGGAAACACCATATATTTT. This translates into CASSPGDRGYFSGNTIYF.

The rearrangement joins TRBV5-4 to TRBJ1-2; perhaps TRBD1 as D (5 bases). The V and J ends lost 3 bases and 0 bases respectively, with 12 bases between them. The CDR3 totals 15 residues. Germline lookup yields CDR1 SGHNT and CDR2 YYREEE (reference sequence). This CDR3 is CASSSTGLPNYGYTF. The CDR3 DNA is TGTGCCAGCAGCTCGACGGGACTCCCTAACTATGGCTACACCTTC.

The count of this clone is one. The chain recombines TRBV11-2 with TRBJ1-2; tentative D call: TRBD1 (5 bases). This CDR3 has 15 amino acids. Germline V gives CDR1 SGHAT, CDR2 FQNNGV. V was clipped by 5 bases and J by 0 bases, with 13 bases between them. CDR3 in amino acids: CASSPWAGANYGYTF. CDR3 nucleotide sequence: TGTGCCAGCAGCCCCTGGGCGGGGGCTAACTATGGCTACACCTTC.

In regard to this clone: One end of the junction fails to match germline, which may point to a read error. The sample holds other DNA sequences that translate to the same CDR3. The chain recombines TRBV7-9 with TRBJ2-7, with TRBD2 as a possible D gene (6 bases). This CDR3 region has 14 residues. CDR1 is SEHNR and CDR2 is FQNEAQ in the germline V gene (reference sequence). The CDR3 nucleotides are TGTGCCAGCAGCCTTGGGGACTTCGCCTACGAGCAGTATTTC. Protein product: CASSLGDFAYEQYF.